Following are 19 T cell receptor beta chains from one sample sequenced in a study of radiotherapy plus CTLA-4 blockade in lung cancer. Using immunoSEQ multiplex PCR, the repertoire was profiled, and TCRdb retains in-frame clones only, with some absent. The sample carries tens of thousands of clones, approximately 76% recorded once. The sample consisted of peripheral blood, taken from a patient treated with radiotherapy plus ipilimumab. Receptors were obtained from a human donor with non-small cell lung cancer who had a complete response to radiotherapy plus ipilimumab.

CDR3 sequence (DNA): TGTGCCAGCAGCCGCAATGCGGGCACAGCGAAGTACACTGAAGCTTTCTTT. Protein product: CASSRNAGTAKYTEAFF. The chain links TRBV7-9 to TRBJ1-1, with D unresolved. V dropped 5 bases and J dropped 3 bases, with 22 bases sitting between them. CDR1 is SEHNR and CDR2 is FQNEAQ in the germline V gene (reference sequence). This CDR3 has 17 amino acids. Full variable domain (missing parts from reference TRBV7-9 and TRBJ1-1): DTGVSQNPRHKITKRGQNVTFRCDPISEHNRLYWYRQTLGQGPEFLTYFQNEAQLEKSRLLSDRFSAERPKGSFSTLEIQRTEQGDSAMYLCASSRNAGTAKYTEAFFGQGTRLTVV.

The chain uses TRBV5-4 and TRBJ1-2; 7 bases fit TRBD1. J gave up 0 bases and V 4 bases, and 9 bases lay outside the gene matches. The CDR3 sequence is 16 residues long. The germline CDR1 and CDR2 sequences are SGHNT and YYREEE (reference sequence). CDR3 loop: CASSNPGQQSNYGYTF. CDR3 sequence (DNA): TGTGCCAGCAGCAACCCGGGACAGCAATCTAACTATGGCTACACCTTC.

In its sample, this clone was seen once. This rearrangement joins TRBV13 to TRBJ2-2; 7 bases are shared with TRBD1. This CDR3 is 15 amino acids long. Germline lookup yields CDR1 PRHDT and CDR2 FYEKMQ (reference sequence). V lost 10 bases and J lost 2; bases outside the gene matches: 10. The CDR3 nucleotides are TGTGCCATTCCACTCGGGACAGCCAACACCGGGGAGCTGTTTTTT. It translates to CAIPLGTANTGELFF.

CDR3 coding DNA: TGTGCCAGCAGTGGCAATCAACGGGTAGCTTTCTTT. Residues: CASSGNQRVAFF. J is TRBJ1-1 and V is TRBV25-1; no clear D. CDR3 length: 12 residues. The germline gives CDR1 MGHDK, CDR2 SYGVNS. The V end was cut by 4 bases, the J end by 10 bases, with 13 bases between.

The chain has TRBV12-2 and TRBJ2-7; whether TRBD2, the table's D call, matches the DNA was not checked. TRBV12-2 is classified as a pseudogene. This CDR3 has 15 residues. The CDR3 region has the DNA TGTGCAAGTCGCCCGACTAGCGGGAGGGCCCACGAGCAGTACTTC. It is translated as CASRPTSGRAHEQYF.

The V call is TRBV9, the J call TRBJ1-2; 12 nucleotides agree with TRBD1. This CDR3 comprises 15 residues. The J segment lost 8 bases and the V segment lost 2 bases, leaving 7 bases of the junction unmatched. Germline-derived CDR1 and CDR2 are SGDLS and YYNGEE. CDR3 residues: CASSVVGQGAAGYTF. CDR3 DNA: TGTGCCAGCAGCGTGGTGGGACAGGGGGCGGCAGGCTACACCTTC.

This clone was observed once. The chain couples TRBV28 to TRBJ2-6, with D maybe TRBD2 (6 bases). The V gene's germline CDR1 is MDHEN and CDR2 SYDVKM. This CDR3 has 15 residues. The V gene lost 6 bases and the J gene lost 4 bases, with 13 bases spanning the gap. The CDR3 here is CASSPPGAGANVLTF. The CDR3 DNA is TGTGCCAGCAGCCCCCCGGGAGCAGGGGCCAACGTCCTGACTTTC.

In its sample, this clone was seen a few times. The chain joins TRBV2 to TRBJ2-1; possible D gene TRBD2, 5 bases. Germline CDR1 is SNHLY and CDR2 is FYNNEI. The CDR3 spans 15 residues. V was pared by 7 bases and J by 5 bases, with 18 bases between. CDR3: CASKSHGVSHNEQFF. DNA of the CDR3: TGTGCCAGCAAGTCTCACGGGGTCTCACACAATGAGCAGTTCTTC.

This chain connects TRBV2 to TRBJ2-7, with 9 bases lining up with TRBD2. Germline loops: CDR1 SNHLY, CDR2 FYNNEI. This CDR3 region has 16 residues. J lost 0 bases, V lost 7 bases, and 10 bases had no gene match. This chain's CDR3 is CASNPLLAGRSYEQYF. The DNA for the CDR3 is TGTGCCAGCAATCCGCTACTAGCGGGTCGCTCCTACGAGCAGTACTTC.

The rearrangement joins TRBV4-1 to TRBJ1-2; no clear D. Germline lookup yields CDR1 MGHRA and CDR2 YSYEKL. V was pared by 2 bases and J by 7 bases, with 17 bases between. The CDR3 runs 15 residues. CDR3 bases: TGCGCCAGCAGCCAACCGGCCACTACCCCGGGTGGCTACACCTTC. Amino acid sequence: CASSQPATTPGGYTF.

The chain employs TRBV30 and TRBJ1-2, with 8 bases aligning to TRBD1. Looked up from germline, CDR1 is GTSNPN and CDR2 is SVGIG (reference sequence). The junction had 9 bases not matched to a gene; V was cut back by 2 bases and J by 4 bases. CDR3 length equals 15 residues. The CDR3 spells CAWSSDRGDIYGYTF. CDR3 coding DNA: TGTGCCTGGAGTTCCGACAGGGGAGACATCTATGGCTACACCTTC.

This sequence joins TRBV6-1 and TRBJ1-1; 12 positions agree with TRBD1. V dropped 6 bases and J dropped 7; count of bases not matched to a gene: 9. This CDR3 is built from 15 residues. Germline assignment: CDR1 MNHNS and CDR2 SASEGT. CDR3 loop: CASRPGQGARGEAFF. The CDR3 region has the DNA TGTGCCAGCAGGCCGGGACAGGGGGCGCGAGGTGAAGCTTTCTTT.

The gene calls are TRBV7-3 and TRBJ2-3; 11 bases align to TRBD2. This CDR3 is built from 19 residues. Germline V gives CDR1 SGHTA, CDR2 FQGTGA. V shed 5 bases, J shed 0 bases, and the junction held 13 bases outside the gene matches. Written as DNA, the CDR3 is TGTGCCAGCAGCCTACATACCACGACTAGCGGGACTAGCACAGATACGCAGTATTTT. Encoded protein: CASSLHTTTSGTSTDTQYF.

Note on this clone: The junction does not match germline at one end; this may be a read error. The genes are TRBV5-8 and TRBJ2-4; D unclear. The CDR3 loop spans 12 amino acids. Per germline, CDR1 SGHTS and CDR2 YDEGEE. In DNA, the CDR3 is TGTGCCAGCAGCTTGGACGCCTGCAACATCAAATTC. It translates to CASSLDACNIKF.

The CDR3, as DNA: TGTGCCAGCTCAAAGCGGGAGGGCCCGTACGAGCAGTACTTC. Translation: CASSKREGPYEQYF. The chain links TRBV18 to TRBJ2-7; TRBD2 agrees at 10 bases. J lost 4 bases, V lost 5 bases, and 5 bases had no gene match. The CDR3 consists of 14 residues. CDR1 is KGHSH and CDR2 is LQKENI in the germline V gene.

The chain recombines TRBV6-5 with TRBJ2-7; TRBD2 agrees at 8 bases. Germline assignment: CDR1 MNHEY and CDR2 SVGAGI. The CDR3 contains 15 residues. Trimming cost V 6 bases and J 0 bases; bases outside gene matches: 7. In nucleotides, the CDR3 is TGTGCCAGCAGGACTTCAGCGGGGGCCTCCTACGAGCAGTACTTC. It is translated as CASRTSAGASYEQYF.

The chain uses TRBV5-1 and TRBJ1-1, with 7 bases matching TRBD1. The CDR3 extends over 15 amino acids. V was clipped by 3 bases and J by 2 bases; unmatched bases: 7. Per germline, CDR1 SGHRS and CDR2 YFSETQ. The DNA for the CDR3 is TGCGCCAGCAGCTCTACCGGACAGGTAAACACTGAAGCTTTCTTT. It specifies CASSSTGQVNTEAFF.

The V call is TRBV11-2, the J call TRBJ2-1, with D possibly TRBD1 on 6 matching bases. In germline, CDR1 is SGHAT, CDR2 FQNNGV. This CDR3 spans 14 amino acids. V shed 3 bases and J shed 3 bases, with 9 bases lying between them. The CDR3 loop reads CASSFRTDYNEQFF. DNA for the CDR3: TGTGCCAGCAGCTTCCGGACAGACTACAATGAGCAGTTCTTC.

The chain links TRBV5-6 to TRBJ2-3, with TRBD2 matching over 8 bases. V was clipped by 0 bases and J by 3 bases; unmatched bases: 3. Germline V gene data show CDR1 as SGHDT and CDR2 as YYEEEE. This CDR3 has 15 amino acids. The CDR3 sequence: CASSLGLASTDTQYF. The CDR3 bases are TGTGCCAGCAGCTTGGGACTAGCGTCTACAGATACGCAGTATTTT.